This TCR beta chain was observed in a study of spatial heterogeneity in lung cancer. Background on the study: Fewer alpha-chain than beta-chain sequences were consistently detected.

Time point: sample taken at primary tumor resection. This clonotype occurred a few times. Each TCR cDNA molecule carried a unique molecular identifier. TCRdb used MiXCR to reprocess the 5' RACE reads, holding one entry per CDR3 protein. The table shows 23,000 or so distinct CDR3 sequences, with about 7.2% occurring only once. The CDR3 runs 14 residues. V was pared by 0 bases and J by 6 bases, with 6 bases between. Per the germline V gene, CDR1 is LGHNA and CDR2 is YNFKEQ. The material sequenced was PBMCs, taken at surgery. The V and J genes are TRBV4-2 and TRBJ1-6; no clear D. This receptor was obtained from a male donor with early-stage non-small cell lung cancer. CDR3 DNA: TGTGCCAGCAGCCAAGAACTTTCTAATTCACCCCTCCACTTT. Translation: CASSQELSNSPLHF.